This T cell receptor beta chain was recorded in a study of CD8+CD57+ T cells in acquired aplastic anemia. Germline CDR1 is DFQATT and CDR2 is SNEGSKA (reference sequence). V was pared by 6 bases and J by 7 bases, with 22 bases between. The CDR3 runs to 14 residues. Genomic DNA, serving as template, underwent TCR beta VDJ and CDR3 profiling. TCRdb re-called the reads through MiXCR, storing one row per CDR3 protein. The data contain around 170,000 distinct CDR3 sequences, about three fifths of them singletons. The genes are TRBV20-1 and TRBJ2-7, with D possibly TRBD1 on 5 matching bases. This clonotype was sampled from a human donor in good health. Specimen: sorted CD4+, CD8+, or CD8+CD57+ T cells (not recorded which) from PBMCs. This chain's CDR3 is CSAIGVGLSGEQYF. As DNA, the CDR3 is TGCAGTGCCATAGGCGTGGGGTTGTCAGGGGAGCAGTACTTC.